This T cell receptor (beta chain) was captured by sequencing in a study of early T cells in non-severe SARS-CoV-2 infection. Turning to the study itself: Sequencing of unsorted whole blood was done on bulk RNA, leaving chains unpaired.

This clonotype was seen more than once but under ten times. Its antigen is not known. Points from the study as a whole: VDJdb matching favored anti-spike CD8 responses, missing private and CD4 specificities.

Trimming stripped 5 bases from V and 5 bases from J, with 19 bases between. Germline lookup yields CDR1 SEHNR and CDR2 FQNEAQ (reference sequence). There are 15 residues in the CDR3. Individual cDNA molecules received unique molecular identifiers. TCRdb fed the 5' RACE reads into MiXCR, producing one record per CDR3 protein. The sample has tens of thousands of distinct CDR3 sequences, around 7% seen once. This chain joins TRBV7-9 and TRBJ2-7, with D maybe TRBD1 (6 bases). The origin of this receptor is an adult who was a healthcare worker with PCR-confirmed SARS-CoV-2 infection or an uninfected control (not recorded which). The specimen was whole blood, collected at baseline. The CDR3 reads CASSSRGIDPHEQYF. The CDR3 nucleotides read TGTGCCAGCAGCAGTAGGGGGATAGACCCGCACGAGCAGTACTTC.